This is a list of T cell receptor beta chains from one sample in a study of blood T cells in healthy people across ages. One entry per CDR3 protein, called by TCRdb with MiXCR from the 5' RACE reads. Of over 1,300,000 distinct CDR3 sequences listed, 55% to 75% are singletons. Sequenced sample: blood. The receptors shown here come from a man between 18 and 29 years old in good health. Both conserved end residues are part of each CDR3. The D gene is left open where the match is weak. Some rows mark clone size as missing; the rest say once, few, many or name a class of expanded clone.

D gene,V gene,J gene,clone size,CDR3 DNA,CDR3 protein
NA,TRBV6-5,TRBJ1-1,few,TGTGCCAGCAGTTACGGCCCAATTTCAGGGGTCTCTGAAGCTTTCTTT,CASSYGPISGVSEAFF
TRBD2,TRBV9,TRBJ2-1,once,TGTGCCAGCAGCGTCACTAGCGACAATGAGCAGTTCTTC,CASSVTSDNEQFF
TRBD1,TRBV7-2,TRBJ1-5,NA,TGTGCCAGCAGGTCCGGGACAGACAATCAGCCCCAGCATTTT,CASRSGTDNQPQHF
NA,TRBV25-1,TRBJ2-2,once,TGTGCCAGCAGTGATGGACAGCTTAACACCGGGGAGCTGTTTTTT,CASSDGQLNTGELFF
NA,TRBV4-3,TRBJ2-7,few,TGCGCCAGCAGCCCCCGTCGGGGGATGATCGACGAGCAGTACTTC,CASSPRRGMIDEQYF
NA,TRBV27,TRBJ2-7,NA,TGTGCCAGCAGTTTATCGGGGCAAGAGCCCTACGAGCAGTACTTC,CASSLSGQEPYEQYF
NA,TRBV13,TRBJ2-4,NA,TGTGCCAGCAGCTTAAGAGGAACAAACATTCAGTACTTC,CASSLRGTNIQYF
TRBD1,TRBV29-1,TRBJ1-2,many,TGCAGCGTGGGGACAGGGAGGGACTATGGCTACACCTTC,CSVGTGRDYGYTF
TRBD2,TRBV6-2/TRBV6-3,TRBJ2-1,NA,TGTGCCAGCAGTTTCGGTAGCGGGGGGTTCTACAATGAGCAGTTCTTC,CASSFGSGGFYNEQFF
NA,TRBV6-5,TRBJ2-1,NA,TGTGCCAGCAGTTACGGAACAGTCCCCAATGAGCAGTTCTTC,CASSYGTVPNEQFF
TRBD2,TRBV7-9,TRBJ2-1,NA,TGTGCCAGCAGCTTACCCAGCGGGAGTAATGAGCAGTTCTTC,CASSLPSGSNEQFF
NA,TRBV7-2,TRBJ2-7,NA,TGTGCCAGCAGCCTCACGTGGGTTGAGGGTGAGCAGTACTTC,CASSLTWVEGEQYF
NA,TRBV6-5,TRBJ2-1,once,TGTGCCAGCAGTCCTCTAAGGGGGAAGAATGAGCAGTTCTTC,CASSPLRGKNEQFF
TRBD2,TRBV5-1,TRBJ2-5,NA,TGCGCCAGCAGCTTGGTTTCACCAGCGGGAGGAGTCGGAGAGACCCAGTACTTC,CASSLVSPAGGVGETQYF
TRBD2,TRBV20-1,TRBJ2-1,NA,TGCAGTGCTGCCCCACCTAGCGGGAGGAGGAATGAGCAGTTCTTC,CSAAPPSGRRNEQFF
NA,TRBV7-2,TRBJ1-5,NA,TGTGCCAGCAGCCCCAACTGGGGGGGGGTCGGTAATCAGCCCCAGCATTTT,CASSPNWGGVGNQPQHF